The 11 T cell receptor beta chains listed next were all sequenced from one sample in a study of cytomegalovirus exposure and HLA in healthy donors. PCR primers comprised 60 Vbeta and 13 Jbeta primers. Repertoires were generated with immunoSEQ multiplex PCR, while TCRdb's copy carries only in-frame clones and drops some. The sample has tens of thousands of clones. Specimen: PBMCs. The receptors were sampled from a woman in her sixties or seventies in good health and CMV-seronegative.

The V gene is TRBV28, the J gene TRBJ2-5; 10 nucleotides line up with TRBD1. Trimming removed 7 bases from V and 3 bases from J; junction bases left unmatched: 5. Germline CDR1 and CDR2: MDHEN and SYDVKM. The CDR3 is made up of 14 amino acids. CDR3 region: CASTSGTGEETQYF. CDR3 coding DNA: TGTGCCAGCACCAGCGGGACAGGGGAAGAGACCCAGTACTTC.

In regard to this clone: The sample carries other DNA sequences with the same CDR3. V gene TRBV19 combines with J gene TRBJ2-5; D not resolved. Looked up from germline, CDR1 is LNHDA and CDR2 is SQIVND (reference sequence). V lost 5 bases, J lost 2 bases, and 9 bases lay in between. The CDR3 is 13 amino acids. CDR3 DNA: TGTGCCAGTAGTGGCCAGGTGCAAGAGACCCAGTACTTC. It yields the protein CASSGQVQETQYF.

The J gene is TRBJ1-2, the V gene TRBV6-4; a possible D gene is TRBD1 (6 bases). The germline CDR1 and CDR2 sequences are MRHNA and SNTAGT. Trimming shortened V by 0 bases and J by 6 bases, and 23 bases separated the two germline ends. The CDR3 extends over 18 amino acids. This CDR3 is CASSDSISGVRGKDGYTF. The CDR3, as DNA: TGTGCCAGCAGTGACTCTATCTCTGGTGTAAGGGGGAAGGATGGCTACACCTTC.

The chain recombines TRBV6-5 with TRBJ2-5; a weak D match, TRBD1 (6 bases). The V gene's germline CDR1 is MNHEY and CDR2 SVGAGI. V dropped 2 bases and J dropped 5 bases, with 15 bases sitting between them. This CDR3 spans 15 amino acids. CDR3 residues: CASSYRPAGEETQYF. The DNA of the CDR3 is TGTGCCAGCAGTTACCGTCCTGCAGGGGAGGAGACCCAGTACTTC.

Regarding this clone: The junction does not match germline at one end; this may be a read error. The chain recombines TRBV30 with TRBJ2-2; D possibly corresponds to TRBD2 (5 bases). The CDR3 is 14 residues long. CDR1 and CDR2 from the germline V gene are GTSNPN and SVGIG (reference sequence). CDR3 nucleotide sequence: TGTGCCTGGAGTGCCCTGGGGAGAGGCCGGGGAGCTGTTTTT. Protein product: CAWSALGRGRGAVF.

The chain couples TRBV28 to TRBJ2-1; D might be TRBD2 (7 bases). V was trimmed by 10 bases and J by 2 bases, leaving 12 bases between them. Germline V gene data show CDR1 as MDHEN and CDR2 as SYDVKM. The CDR3 loop spans 13 amino acids. This CDR3 is CATGGGPYNEQFF. Written as DNA, the CDR3 is TGTGCCACTGGGGGGGGCCCCTACAATGAGCAGTTCTTC.

The V and J genes are TRBV11-2 and TRBJ2-5, with 12 bases that match TRBD2. The germline CDR1 and CDR2 sequences are SGHAT and FQNNGV. This CDR3 spans 15 amino acids. V gave up 5 bases and J gave up 5 bases; unmatched junction bases: 6. Here the CDR3 DNA reads TGTGCCAGCAGCCCCGCGGGGACTAGCGGGGAGACCCAGTACTTC. Protein product: CASSPAGTSGETQYF.

The chain uses TRBV19 and TRBJ2-3, with 12 bases fitting TRBD2. Germline assignment: CDR1 LNHDA and CDR2 SQIVND (reference sequence). J was trimmed by 8 bases and V by 4 bases; bases with no gene match: 13. The CDR3 spans 17 residues. The CDR3 DNA sequence: TGTGCCAGTAGTACCCCCGGACTAGCGGGAATGTCTGGTACGCAGTATTTT. It translates to CASSTPGLAGMSGTQYF.

V is TRBV19 and J is TRBJ1-5; 9 nucleotides match TRBD1. CDR1 is LNHDA, CDR2 SQIVND, per germline (reference sequence). V lost 5 bases and J lost 5; bases outside the gene matches: 10. This CDR3 region has 16 residues. The CDR3 DNA reads TGTGCCAGTAGTGTTACCGGGACAGGGCCGGATCAGCCCCAGCATTTT. Amino acid sequence: CASSVTGTGPDQPQHF.

The chain is built from TRBV19 and TRBJ2-1; 9 bases fit TRBD1. The CDR3 loop spans 13 amino acids. Per the germline V gene, CDR1 is LNHDA and CDR2 is SQIVND (reference sequence). The J segment lost 7 bases and the V segment lost 7 bases, leaving 5 bases of the junction unmatched. The CDR3 nucleotides read TGTGCCAGTACCCGGACAGGGGTGAATGAGCAGTTCTTC. This gives the protein CASTRTGVNEQFF.

This chain connects TRBV7-9 to TRBJ1-1; TRBD1 might be the D (5 bases). The germline V and J ends were trimmed by 2 bases and 10 bases, with 20 bases remaining between them. The CDR3 totals 15 residues. The germline gives CDR1 SEHNR, CDR2 FQNEAQ (reference sequence). CDR3 residues: CASSLIEILSGLAFF. The CDR3 region has the DNA TGTGCCAGCAGCTTAATCGAGATTTTGTCAGGGTTAGCTTTCTTT.